A selection of T cell receptor beta chains follows, all from one sample in a study of T cells after posttransplantation cyclophosphamide. Libraries were prepared by immunoSEQ multiplex PCR; TCRdb keeps only in-frame clonotypes and omits some of them. Altogether tens of thousands of clones were found in the sample, and no singletons occur. The sample comprised PBMCs. All receptors come from a woman aged 30 to 39 in good health and a related stem cell transplant donor. Each CDR3 is given with its conserved first and last residue. Each record gives: J gene, clone size, V gene, D gene, CDR3 DNA, CDR3 protein. A D gene is named only where the DNA matches it firmly. Size is omitted from some rows. Given values are once, few, many or a class for expanded clones.

j_call: TRBJ2-3; clone_size: few; v_call: TRBV13; d_call: TRBD1; cdr3_nt: TGTGCCAGCAGCTTCAAAGGCTTGGACAGGACTGGAGATACGCAGTATTTT; cdr3_aa: CASSFKGLDRTGDTQYF
j_call: TRBJ2-3; clone_size: many; v_call: TRBV5-1; d_call: NA; cdr3_nt: TGCGCCAGCAGCTTTCACAGAAACACAGATACGCAGTATTTT; cdr3_aa: CASSFHRNTDTQYF
j_call: TRBJ2-7; clone_size: many; v_call: TRBV7-3; d_call: NA; cdr3_nt: TGTGCCAGCAGCCCCAGCGGTGGGATGTACGAGCAGTACTTC; cdr3_aa: CASSPSGGMYEQYF
j_call: TRBJ2-2; clone_size: few; v_call: TRBV29-1; d_call: TRBD2; cdr3_nt: TGCAGCGTTGAGGCGGCGGGGGGCTCCGGGGAGCTGTTTTTT; cdr3_aa: CSVEAAGGSGELFF
j_call: TRBJ1-6; clone_size: many; v_call: TRBV6-2/TRBV6-3; d_call: TRBD1; cdr3_nt: TGTGCCGGCGGCGGACAGGGTAATTCACCCCTCCACTTT; cdr3_aa: CAGGGQGNSPLHF
j_call: TRBJ1-2; clone_size: many; v_call: TRBV6-2/TRBV6-3; d_call: NA; cdr3_nt: TGTGCCAGCAGTACACTCTTGGCAGGGATCTATGGCTACACCTTC; cdr3_aa: CASSTLLAGIYGYTF
j_call: TRBJ2-1; clone_size: many; v_call: TRBV5-6; d_call: NA; cdr3_nt: TGTGCCAGCAGCAGCCAGGGATACGACAATGAGCAGTTCTTC; cdr3_aa: CASSSQGYDNEQFF
j_call: TRBJ1-2; clone_size: few; v_call: TRBV5-1; d_call: NA; cdr3_nt: TGCGCCAGCAGCTCGTGGGGGGGATCTCGCTACACCTTC; cdr3_aa: CASSSWGGSRYTF
j_call: TRBJ2-5; clone_size: many; v_call: TRBV19; d_call: NA; cdr3_nt: TGTGCCAGTAGTCTTGCCCGGGGAGAGACCCAGTACTTC; cdr3_aa: CASSLARGETQYF
j_call: TRBJ1-2; clone_size: many; v_call: TRBV5-4; d_call: NA; cdr3_nt: TGTGCCAGCAGCCCACCGGGCACAGGGATCAGACGTGGCTACACCTTC; cdr3_aa: CASSPPGTGIRRGYTF
j_call: TRBJ2-1; clone_size: many; v_call: TRBV7-6; d_call: NA; cdr3_nt: TGTGCCAGCAGCTTTTCAGGGCCGAGCTCCTACAATGAGCAGTTCTTC; cdr3_aa: CASSFSGPSSYNEQFF
j_call: TRBJ2-2; clone_size: many; v_call: TRBV6-2/TRBV6-3; d_call: NA; cdr3_nt: TGTGCCAGCACCTTAGGGTCGAACACCGGGGAGCTGTTTTTT; cdr3_aa: CASTLGSNTGELFF
j_call: TRBJ2-3; clone_size: few; v_call: TRBV4-2; d_call: TRBD1; cdr3_nt: TGTGCCAGCAGCCAAGATCTAGCGAGACAGGGGGGCACAGATACGCAGTATTTT; cdr3_aa: CASSQDLARQGGTDTQYF
j_call: TRBJ2-2; clone_size: many; v_call: TRBV18; d_call: TRBD2; cdr3_nt: TGTGCCAGCTCACCTCCAGGCCTAGCGGGGGGACTGAACACCGGGGAGCTGTTTTTT; cdr3_aa: CASSPPGLAGGLNTGELFF
j_call: TRBJ2-1; clone_size: many; v_call: TRBV12-3/TRBV12-4; d_call: TRBD1; cdr3_nt: TGTGCCAGCAGTCGGACCAGACAGGGACATGAGCAGTTCTTC; cdr3_aa: CASSRTRQGHEQFF
j_call: TRBJ2-7; clone_size: many; v_call: TRBV2; d_call: NA; cdr3_nt: TGTGCCAGCAGTGGGGACAACTCCTACGAGCAGTACTTC; cdr3_aa: CASSGDNSYEQYF
j_call: TRBJ2-2; clone_size: many; v_call: TRBV4-2; d_call: NA; cdr3_nt: TGTGCCAGCAGCCAAGATCCGCGGGGCCGATATAACGGGGAGCTGTTTTTT; cdr3_aa: CASSQDPRGRYNGELFF
j_call: TRBJ2-2; clone_size: many; v_call: TRBV6-2/TRBV6-3; d_call: TRBD2; cdr3_nt: TGTGCCAGCAGCAGTAGCGGGGGGGCCTCTCACGGGGAGCTGTTTTTT; cdr3_aa: CASSSSGGASHGELFF
j_call: TRBJ2-2; clone_size: many; v_call: TRBV2; d_call: NA; cdr3_nt: TGTGCCAGCAGTGGGCGGAGCGGGGAGCTGTTTTTT; cdr3_aa: CASSGRSGELFF
j_call: TRBJ2-4; clone_size: many; v_call: TRBV6-1; d_call: TRBD1; cdr3_nt: TGTGCCAGCAGTGAATTGGGACAGGACCAAGTTCTAAAAAACATTCAGTACTTC; cdr3_aa: CASSELGQDQVLKNIQYF
j_call: TRBJ2-7; clone_size: NA; v_call: TRBV29-1; d_call: TRBD1; cdr3_nt: TGCAGCGGGGGACAGGAGTTTGGCGAGCAGTACTTC; cdr3_aa: CSGGQEFGEQYF
j_call: TRBJ1-2; clone_size: many; v_call: TRBV12-5; d_call: NA; cdr3_nt: TGTGCTAGTGGCTCCCAGGGAGCCGATGGCTACACCTTC; cdr3_aa: CASGSQGADGYTF
j_call: TRBJ1-1; clone_size: many; v_call: TRBV5-4; d_call: NA; cdr3_nt: TGTGCCAGCAGCCTAGCGGTTGGGGTGGGGAACACTGAAGCTTTCTTT; cdr3_aa: CASSLAVGVGNTEAFF
j_call: TRBJ2-3; clone_size: NA; v_call: TRBV6-5; d_call: TRBD1; cdr3_nt: TGTGCCAGCAGCGCGGACAGGGTAGTAGATACGCAGTATTTT; cdr3_aa: CASSADRVVDTQYF
j_call: TRBJ1-3; clone_size: many; v_call: TRBV2; d_call: NA; cdr3_nt: TGTGCCACTCAAGTTGGCCCTGGAAACACCATATATTTT; cdr3_aa: CATQVGPGNTIYF
j_call: TRBJ2-1; clone_size: NA; v_call: TRBV29-1; d_call: TRBD2; cdr3_nt: TGCAGCGGGGGGGCTAGCGGGACCAATGAGCAGTTCTTC; cdr3_aa: CSGGASGTNEQFF
j_call: TRBJ2-3; clone_size: many; v_call: TRBV4-3; d_call: TRBD2; cdr3_nt: TGCGCCAGCAGCCAAGACCGGGGGGTCACAGATACGCAGTATTTT; cdr3_aa: CASSQDRGVTDTQYF
j_call: TRBJ1-4; clone_size: many; v_call: TRBV19; d_call: NA; cdr3_nt: TGTGCCAGTAGTATGGCCCGGACGGGGAATGAAAAACTGTTTTTT; cdr3_aa: CASSMARTGNEKLFF
j_call: TRBJ1-1; clone_size: many; v_call: TRBV10-3; d_call: TRBD1; cdr3_nt: TGTGCCACCGGAGGGACAGAGGACTCCACTGAAGCTTTCTTT; cdr3_aa: CATGGTEDSTEAFF
j_call: TRBJ1-3; clone_size: many; v_call: TRBV28; d_call: NA; cdr3_nt: TGTGCCAGCAGTTTACTGACAACCTCCCGAAACACCATATATTTT; cdr3_aa: CASSLLTTSRNTIYF
j_call: TRBJ1-5; clone_size: many; v_call: TRBV19; d_call: NA; cdr3_nt: TGTGCCAGTAGCCCGATGCAGGGAGCCGATCAGCCCCAGCATTTT; cdr3_aa: CASSPMQGADQPQHF
j_call: TRBJ1-3; clone_size: many; v_call: TRBV18; d_call: TRBD1; cdr3_nt: TGTGCCAGCTCACCTCTCGGGACAGGGGGGAACACCATATATTTT; cdr3_aa: CASSPLGTGGNTIYF
j_call: TRBJ2-7; clone_size: NA; v_call: TRBV6-1; d_call: TRBD1; cdr3_nt: TGTGCCAGCAGTGAAGTGTTCGGACAGGGGGCGGGCGAGCAGTACTTC; cdr3_aa: CASSEVFGQGAGEQYF
j_call: TRBJ2-1; clone_size: many; v_call: TRBV11-3; d_call: TRBD2; cdr3_nt: TGTGCCAGCAGCCGTAGCGGGGGAATCTACAATGAGCAGTTCTTC; cdr3_aa: CASSRSGGIYNEQFF
j_call: TRBJ1-2; clone_size: many; v_call: TRBV6-1; d_call: NA; cdr3_nt: TGTGCCAGCAGTGTCGGTACTAAGGGCTACACCTTC; cdr3_aa: CASSVGTKGYTF
j_call: TRBJ2-3; clone_size: NA; v_call: TRBV30; d_call: NA; cdr3_nt: TGTGCCTGGAGTGGCGGGGTGGCAGATACGCAGTATTTT; cdr3_aa: CAWSGGVADTQYF
j_call: TRBJ2-5; clone_size: many; v_call: TRBV6-1; d_call: NA; cdr3_nt: TGTGCCAGCAACAGCCCCACAGAGACCCAGTACTTC; cdr3_aa: CASNSPTETQYF
j_call: TRBJ1-5; clone_size: NA; v_call: TRBV7-9; d_call: TRBD1; cdr3_nt: TGTGCCAGCAGCCCGGACCCGGGACAGGGGAAGGGTGACCAGCATTTT; cdr3_aa: CASSPDPGQGKGDQHF
j_call: TRBJ2-3; clone_size: many; v_call: TRBV6-6; d_call: TRBD2; cdr3_nt: TGTGCCAGCAGCCGTACGCTAGCGGGGTTCGCAGATACGCAGTATTTT; cdr3_aa: CASSRTLAGFADTQYF
j_call: TRBJ2-1; clone_size: many; v_call: TRBV7-2; d_call: TRBD2; cdr3_nt: TGTGCCAGCAGCTTAGCGCGAGCGGGGGGAGGCTCCTACAATGAGCAGTTCTTC; cdr3_aa: CASSLARAGGGSYNEQFF
j_call: TRBJ1-4; clone_size: few; v_call: TRBV5-6; d_call: NA; cdr3_nt: TGTGCCAGCAGCTTGGGCGGTACTAATGAAAAACTGTTTTTT; cdr3_aa: CASSLGGTNEKLFF
j_call: TRBJ2-1; clone_size: many; v_call: TRBV7-7; d_call: TRBD2; cdr3_nt: TGTGCCAGCAGCCCGCTTGGTCGTAGCGGGGGGGCGAATGAGCAGTTCTTC; cdr3_aa: CASSPLGRSGGANEQFF
j_call: TRBJ2-1; clone_size: many; v_call: TRBV7-2; d_call: TRBD1; cdr3_nt: TGTGCCAGCAGCACAGGGGTGGGTGAGCAGTTCTTC; cdr3_aa: CASSTGVGEQFF
j_call: TRBJ2-6; clone_size: many; v_call: TRBV4-3; d_call: NA; cdr3_nt: TGCGCCAGCAGCCACCGAATAAAGGGGGCTGGGGCCAACGTCCTGACTTTC; cdr3_aa: CASSHRIKGAGANVLTF
j_call: TRBJ2-7; clone_size: many; v_call: TRBV5-1; d_call: NA; cdr3_nt: TGCGCCAGCAGCTCCGGACTAAATCCCTACGAGCAGTACTTC; cdr3_aa: CASSSGLNPYEQYF
j_call: TRBJ1-5; clone_size: NA; v_call: TRBV7-2; d_call: TRBD1; cdr3_nt: TGTGCCAGCAGCTTAGGACTACAGGGGGCGAGTCAGCCCCAGCATTTT; cdr3_aa: CASSLGLQGASQPQHF
j_call: TRBJ1-3; clone_size: medium-sized; v_call: TRBV28; d_call: TRBD1; cdr3_nt: TGTGCCAGCAGTCCACCGTCGGGACAGAGAAACACCATATATTTT; cdr3_aa: CASSPPSGQRNTIYF
j_call: TRBJ2-7; clone_size: many; v_call: TRBV5-1; d_call: NA; cdr3_nt: TGCGCCAGCAGCTTGGTCCAGGGAGAGATAAACGAGCAGTACTTC; cdr3_aa: CASSLVQGEINEQYF
j_call: TRBJ1-1; clone_size: few; v_call: TRBV29-1; d_call: TRBD1; cdr3_nt: TGCAGCGTAGTGGACAGGGGGGGGGTAGGTGACACTGAAGCTTTCTTT; cdr3_aa: CSVVDRGGVGDTEAFF
j_call: TRBJ1-4; clone_size: many; v_call: TRBV6-1; d_call: TRBD1; cdr3_nt: TGTGCCAGCAGTCCACAGGGGGCTTCAGAAAAACTGTTTTTT; cdr3_aa: CASSPQGASEKLFF
j_call: TRBJ2-5; clone_size: few; v_call: TRBV2; d_call: NA; cdr3_nt: TGTGCCAGCAAGACAGGTTCGGAGACCCAGTACTTC; cdr3_aa: CASKTGSETQYF